This T cell receptor beta chain was recovered during a study of T cells in Graves' hyperthyroidism and ophthalmopathy. Study-level results: It was a median approximately six months before onset that the model predicted ophthalmopathy.

As regards this clonotype: Its antigen is not identified.

Germline values: CDR1 LGHNA, CDR2 YNFKEQ. CDR3 length: 15 residues. V shed 5 bases, J shed 5 bases, and the junction held 5 bases outside the gene matches. For the diagnoses, clinical symptoms, serum thyroxine and TRAb, thyroid ultrasound and orbital computed tomography were used. It was RNA transcripts that yielded the amplified TCR beta CDR3 regions. HTBI primers were employed in a first-round RT-PCR of the TCR CDR3. TCRdb processed the multiplex PCR reads anew with MiXCR; each CDR3 protein has one entry. The table lists approximately 370,000 distinct CDR3 sequences, 15% to 20% of them singletons. Sequencing was performed on blood. This TCR was recovered from a woman aged 25 to 39 with Graves' hyperthyroidism that later progressed to Graves' ophthalmopathy. The chain combines TRBV4-2 with TRBJ1-4; 10 positions agree with TRBD1. This CDR3 reads CASSEGQGGNEKLFF. The DNA of the CDR3 is TGTGCCAGCAGCGAAGGACAGGGGGGAAATGAAAAACTGTTTTTT.